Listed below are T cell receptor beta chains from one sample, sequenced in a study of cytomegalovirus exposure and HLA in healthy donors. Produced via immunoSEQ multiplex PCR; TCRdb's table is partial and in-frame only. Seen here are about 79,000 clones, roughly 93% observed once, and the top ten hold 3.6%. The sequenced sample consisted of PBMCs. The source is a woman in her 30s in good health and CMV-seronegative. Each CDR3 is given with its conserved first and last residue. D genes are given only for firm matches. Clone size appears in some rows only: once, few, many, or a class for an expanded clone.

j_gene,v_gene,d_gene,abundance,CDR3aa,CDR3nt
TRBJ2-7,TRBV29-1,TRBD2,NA,CSVGREGRYEQYF,TGCAGCGTTGGGCGGGAGGGCCGCTACGAGCAGTACTTC
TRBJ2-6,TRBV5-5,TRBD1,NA,CASSLQDRGSSGANVLTF,TGTGCCAGCAGCTTGCAGGACAGGGGGTCCTCTGGGGCCAACGTCCTGACTTTC
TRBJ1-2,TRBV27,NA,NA,CASSLSGDYGYTF,TGTGCCAGCAGTTTATCAGGGGACTATGGCTACACCTTC
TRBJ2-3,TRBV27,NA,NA,CASSLLPLVPTDTQYF,TGTGCCAGCAGTTTACTCCCTCTAGTTCCCACAGATACGCAGTATTTT
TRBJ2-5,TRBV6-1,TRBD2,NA,CASSELAGGRETQYF,TGTGCCAGCAGTGAACTAGCGGGGGGGCGAGAGACCCAGTACTTC
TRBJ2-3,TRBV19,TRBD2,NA,CATNPWRGGSTDTQYF,TGTGCCACCAACCCGTGGCGGGGGGGAAGCACAGATACGCAGTATTTT
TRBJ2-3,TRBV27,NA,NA,CASSLSRGADTQYF,TGTGCCAGCAGTTTATCCAGGGGGGCAGATACGCAGTATTTT
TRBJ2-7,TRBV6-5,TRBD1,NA,CASSFGQVHHEQYF,TGTGCCAGCAGTTTCGGACAGGTCCACCACGAGCAGTACTTC
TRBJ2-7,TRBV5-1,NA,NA,CASSLGQGASYEQYF,TGCGCCAGCAGCCTGGGGCAGGGCGCCTCCTACGAGCAGTACTTC
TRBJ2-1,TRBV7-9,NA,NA,CASHSNLADYNEQFF,TGTGCCAGCCATTCAAACTTAGCAGACTACAATGAGCAGTTCTTC
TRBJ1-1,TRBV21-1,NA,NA,CASSKVLAVSTEAFF,TGTGCCAGCAGCAAAGTATTGGCAGTCAGCACTGAAGCTTTCTTT
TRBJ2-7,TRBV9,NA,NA,CASSVESGSSYEQYF,TGTGCCAGCAGCGTAGAAAGCGGTAGCTCCTACGAGCAGTACTTC
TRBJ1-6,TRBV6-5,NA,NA,CASGVSYNSPLHF,TGTGCCAGCGGAGTCTCCTATAATTCACCCCTCCACTTT
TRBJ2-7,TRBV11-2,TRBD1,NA,CASRSSGTARYEQYF,TGTGCCAGCAGATCATCCGGGACAGCGCGCTACGAGCAGTACTTC
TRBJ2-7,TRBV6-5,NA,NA,CATSQGNEQYF,TGTGCCACCTCGCAGGGAAACGAGCAGTACTTC
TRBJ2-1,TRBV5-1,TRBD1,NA,CASSLAPGGDEQFF,TGCGCCAGCAGCTTGGCCCCAGGGGGCGATGAGCAGTTCTTC
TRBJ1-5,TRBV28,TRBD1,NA,CASSGNRGSNQPQHF,TGTGCCAGCAGTGGTAACAGGGGAAGCAATCAGCCCCAGCATTTT
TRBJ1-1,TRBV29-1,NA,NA,CSVREGRTEAFF,TGCAGTGTCCGGGAGGGCCGGACTGAAGCTTTCTTT
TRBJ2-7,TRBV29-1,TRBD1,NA,CSVKPRTGGHYEQYF,TGCAGCGTAAAACCCCGGACAGGGGGGCACTACGAGCAGTACTTC
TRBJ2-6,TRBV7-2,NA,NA,CASSYDGHVASGANVLTF,TGTGCCAGCAGCTATGACGGACACGTAGCCTCTGGGGCCAACGTCCTGACTTTC
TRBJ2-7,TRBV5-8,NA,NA,CASSGPRVSYEQYF,TGTGCCAGCAGCGGACCCAGGGTCTCTTACGAGCAGTACTTC
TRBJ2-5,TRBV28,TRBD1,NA,CASTRDSSAETQYF,TGTGCCAGCACCCGGGACAGCAGCGCGGAGACCCAGTACTTC
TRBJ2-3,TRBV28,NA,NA,CAAPRDSTSKDTQYF,TGTGCCGCCCCCCGGGACTCTACATCCAAAGATACGCAGTATTTT
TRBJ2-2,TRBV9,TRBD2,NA,CASSVGLAGGMNTGELFF,TGTGCCAGCAGCGTGGGACTAGCGGGGGGGATGAACACCGGGGAGCTGTTTTTT
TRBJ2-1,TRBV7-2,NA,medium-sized,CASSLVGGGNSYNEQFF,TGTGCCAGCAGCTTAGTAGGTGGGGGGAACTCCTACAATGAGCAGTTCTTC
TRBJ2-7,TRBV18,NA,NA,CASSPPGTGYEQYF,TGTGCCAGCTCACCCCCCGGCACAGGCTACGAGCAGTACTTC
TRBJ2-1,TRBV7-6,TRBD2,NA,CASSPGLAVRLYNEQFF,TGTGCCAGCAGCCCGGGACTAGCGGTCAGGCTATACAATGAGCAGTTCTTC
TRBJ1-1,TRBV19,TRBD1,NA,CASSSRTGGNTEAFF,TGTGCCAGTAGTTCGCGGACAGGGGGGAACACTGAAGCTTTCTTT
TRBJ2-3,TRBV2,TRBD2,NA,CASRLETSGYTQYF,TGTGCCAGCAGACTAGAGACTAGCGGATATACGCAGTATTTT
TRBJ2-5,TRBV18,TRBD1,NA,CASSRDTGGQETQYF,TGTGCCAGCTCTCGCGACACAGGGGGCCAAGAGACCCAGTACTTC
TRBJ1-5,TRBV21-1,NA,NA,CASSTDQTGDQPQHF,TGTGCCAGCAGCACCGATCAGACAGGGGATCAGCCCCAGCATTTT
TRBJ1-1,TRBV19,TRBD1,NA,CASSMDRQNTEAFF,TGTGCCAGTAGTATGGACAGGCAGAACACTGAAGCTTTCTTT
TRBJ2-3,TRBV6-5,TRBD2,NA,CASAVGLANTDTQYF,TGTGCCAGTGCCGTGGGACTAGCCAACACAGATACGCAGTATTTT
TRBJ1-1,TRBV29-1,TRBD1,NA,CSVTKPGGLNTEAFF,TGCAGCGTTACGAAACCAGGGGGCCTGAACACTGAAGCTTTCTTT
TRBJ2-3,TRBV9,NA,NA,CASSVSGGTDTQYF,TGTGCCAGCAGCGTTTCAGGGGGCACAGATACGCAGTATTTT
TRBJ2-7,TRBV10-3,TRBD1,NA,CAISDLGQGVPEQYF,TGTGCCATCAGTGATTTGGGACAGGGGGTACCCGAGCAGTACTTC
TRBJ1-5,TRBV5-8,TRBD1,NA,CASYSQGPPKQPQHF,TGTGCCAGCTACTCACAGGGGCCACCGAAGCAGCCCCAGCATTTT
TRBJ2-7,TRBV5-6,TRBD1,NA,CASSLPGTGREQYF,TGTGCCAGCAGCTTACCCGGGACAGGGCGCGAGCAGTACTTC
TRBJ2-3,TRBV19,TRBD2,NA,CASSIGGSSGRFTDTQYF,TGTGCCAGTAGTATCGGGGGGTCTAGCGGGAGGTTCACAGATACGCAGTATTTT
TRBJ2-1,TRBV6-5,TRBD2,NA,CASSYSGSLYNEQFF,TGTGCCAGCAGTTACAGCGGGAGCCTATACAATGAGCAGTTCTTC
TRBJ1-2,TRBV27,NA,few,CASSSAGGGGGYTF,TGTGCCAGCAGCTCCGCGGGGGGCGGGGGTGGCTACACCTTC
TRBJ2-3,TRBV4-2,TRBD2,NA,CASRPSGPSTDTQYF,TGTGCCAGCAGACCTAGCGGGCCTAGCACAGATACGCAGTATTTT
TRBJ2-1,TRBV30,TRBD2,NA,CAWSFLAGGYNEQFF,TGTGCCTGGAGTTTTCTAGCGGGAGGTTACAATGAGCAGTTCTTC
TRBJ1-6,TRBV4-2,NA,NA,CASSQGGGFERNSPLHF,TGTGCCAGCAGCCAAGGGGGGGGATTCGAGAGGAATTCACCCCTCCACTTT
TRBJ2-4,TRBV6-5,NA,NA,CASIPQDIAKNIQYF,TGTGCCAGCATCCCACAGGACATAGCCAAAAACATTCAGTACTTC
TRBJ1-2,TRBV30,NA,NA,CAWIPAGGGYTF,TGTGCCTGGATCCCCGCGGGAGGAGGCTACACCTTC
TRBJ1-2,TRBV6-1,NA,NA,CASGSLEAHYGYTF,TGTGCCAGCGGGTCCCTTGAGGCTCACTATGGCTACACCTTC
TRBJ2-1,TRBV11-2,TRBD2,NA,CASSLDIWGLAGGGEQFF,TGTGCCAGCAGCTTAGATATTTGGGGGCTAGCGGGAGGAGGTGAGCAGTTCTTC
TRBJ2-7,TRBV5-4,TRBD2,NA,CASSRPGTSGYEQYF,TGTGCCAGCAGCAGGCCCGGGACTAGCGGCTACGAGCAGTACTTC
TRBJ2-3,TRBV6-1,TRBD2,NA,CASSEVSAGVLGTQYF,TGTGCCAGCAGTGAAGTGTCTGCGGGAGTATTAGGTACGCAGTATTTT
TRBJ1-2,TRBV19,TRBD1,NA,CASSRTQGASYGYTF,TGTGCCAGTAGCCGGACCCAGGGGGCCAGCTATGGCTACACCTTC
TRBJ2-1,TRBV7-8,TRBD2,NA,CASSKAGTSFRNEQFF,TGTGCCAGCAGCAAAGCCGGGACTAGTTTCCGCAATGAGCAGTTCTTC
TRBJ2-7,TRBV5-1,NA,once,CASSLSGRGILREQYF,TGCGCCAGCAGCTTGAGTGGTCGGGGAATTCTACGCGAGCAGTACTTC
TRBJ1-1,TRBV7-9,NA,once,CASSLDGALNTEAFF,TGTGCCAGCAGCTTAGATGGAGCCTTGAACACTGAAGCTTTCTTT
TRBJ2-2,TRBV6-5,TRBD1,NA,CASSYGQGAGELFF,TGTGCCAGCAGTTACGGGCAGGGGGCCGGGGAGCTGTTTTTT
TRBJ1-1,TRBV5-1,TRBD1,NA,CASSAGQAYVMNTEAFF,TGCGCCAGCAGCGCGGGACAGGCCTACGTAATGAACACTGAAGCTTTCTTT
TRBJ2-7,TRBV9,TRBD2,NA,CASSASGNAYEQYF,TGTGCCAGCAGCGCTAGCGGGAATGCCTACGAGCAGTACTTC
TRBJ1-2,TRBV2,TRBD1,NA,CASRGGQGRYYGYTF,TGTGCCAGTCGGGGGGGACAGGGAAGATACTATGGCTACACCTTC
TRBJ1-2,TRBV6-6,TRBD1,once,CASRSGQGANGYTF,TGTGCCAGCAGGTCCGGACAGGGAGCGAATGGCTACACCTTC
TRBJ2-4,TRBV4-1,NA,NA,CASSQAPVRGNIQYF,TGCGCCAGCAGCCAAGCCCCAGTACGCGGAAACATTCAGTACTTC